This T cell receptor beta chain emerged from a study of T cells after yellow fever vaccination. Study-level points and caveats: Clonotypes appearing in both CD4 and CD8 compartments existed, and their share was small. Post-booster reappearance was seen for most primary-vaccination clones (96% CD4, around 89% CD8).

This clonotype was detected a few times. Antigen specificity is unknown. CDR3 length equals 13 residues. The germline V gene encodes CDR1 SGHTA and CDR2 FQGNSA. V was pared by 4 bases and J by 8 bases, with 7 bases of the junction left unmatched. TCRdb reanalysed the 5' RACE reads using MiXCR and keeps one entry per CDR3 protein. The sample lists 450,000 to 650,000 distinct CDR3 sequences, roughly 13% occurring once. The source material was PBMCs, sampled on the day of the yellow fever booster vaccination. The receptor was derived from a man aged 30-40 years who received the YFV17D yellow fever vaccine. V and J are TRBV7-2 and TRBJ1-2; 7 bases fit TRBD1. For the CDR3, the DNA is TGTGCCAGCAGCTCACAACAGGGGTTCGGCTACACCTTC. Translating it yields CASSSQQGFGYTF.